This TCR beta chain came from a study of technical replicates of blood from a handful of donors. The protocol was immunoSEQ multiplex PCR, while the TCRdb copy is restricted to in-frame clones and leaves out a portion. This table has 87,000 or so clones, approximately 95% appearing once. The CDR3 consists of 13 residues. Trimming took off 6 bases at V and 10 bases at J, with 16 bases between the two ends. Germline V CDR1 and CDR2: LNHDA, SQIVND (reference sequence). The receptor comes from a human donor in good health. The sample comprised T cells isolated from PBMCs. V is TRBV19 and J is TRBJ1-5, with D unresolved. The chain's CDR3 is CASRPFSLFPQHF. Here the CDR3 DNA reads TGTGCCAGTAGGCCGTTCTCACTTTTTCCCCAGCATTTT. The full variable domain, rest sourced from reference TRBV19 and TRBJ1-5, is DGGITQSPKYLFRKEGQNVTLSCEQNLNHDAMYWYRQDPGQGLRLIYYSQIVNDFQKGDIAEGYSVSREKKESFPLTVTSAQKNPTAFYLCASRPFSLFPQHFGDGTRLSIL.